The clone carrying this T cell receptor (beta chain) occurred a few times. The data originate from a study of blood T cell repertoires in COVID-19. Study-wide context: PBMCs, B-cell-depleted T cells, or T cells were the source of the cDNA or gDNA that made up the material.

The CDR3 runs 15 residues. The V end was cut by 0 bases, the J end by 4 bases, with 11 bases between. Germline V gene sequence: CDR1 ENHRY, CDR2 SYGVKD. Under the authors' procedure: Estimation of nucleated cell counts was performed using reference gene primer amplification. The repertoire was sequenced with immunoSEQ multiplex PCR; TCRdb's copy has only in-frame clones and lacks some. V, J and clone size were drawn from that table, and D and trimming were deduced from the DNA. The sample has some 170,000 clones; 82% are singletons. The V call is TRBV10-3, the J call TRBJ2-3; D perhaps matches TRBD2 (6 bases). The origin of this receptor is a woman in her sixties or seventies with acute or convalescent COVID-19. Input material: peripheral blood. This CDR3 reads CAISESGGKADTQYF. In nucleotides, the CDR3 is TGTGCCATCAGTGAGTCGGGGGGTAAGGCAGATACGCAGTATTTT.